This T cell receptor beta chain was identified during a study of T cells in Graves' hyperthyroidism and ophthalmopathy. Study results and caveats: Most thyroid clonotypes that were expanded above 0.001 also turned up in blood.

The CDR3 contains 13 residues. The V gene end was trimmed by 5 bases and the J gene end by 4 bases; junction bases not matched to a gene: 3. Germline lookup yields CDR1 SGHTA and CDR2 FQGTGA. Exclusions: uncontrolled infection, other autoimmune disease, pregnancy, lactation. This clonotype has a count of ten or more. Antigen specificity is unknown. TCR beta CDR3 sequences were amplified from RNA transcripts. An initial round of RT-PCR targeting the TCR CDR3 relied on the HTBI primer set. Using its own MiXCR run on the multiplex PCR reads, TCRdb lists one record per CDR3 protein. The table has around 600,000 distinct CDR3 sequences, 12% to 15% seen once; the top ten hold roughly 7.7%.

The specimen sequenced was blood. This chain connects TRBV7-3 to TRBJ2-3; 7 bases are a match to TRBD2. This sequence was found in a young woman with Graves' ophthalmopathy. The CDR3 DNA is TGTGCCAGCAGCCCTCGGGAGGCAGATACGCAGTATTTT. Amino acids: CASSPREADTQYF. The variable domain in full, with the rest retrieved from reference TRBV7-3 and TRBJ2-3, is GAGVSQTPSNKVTEKGKYVELRCDPISGHTALYWYRQSLGQGPEFLIYFQGTGAADDSGLPNDRFFAVRPEGSVSTLKIQRTERGDSAVYLCASSPREADTQYFGPGTRLTVL.